This T cell receptor (beta chain) was retrieved from a study of shared clonotypes between healthy human individuals. Using immunoSEQ multiplex PCR, the repertoire was profiled, and TCRdb retains in-frame clones only, with some absent. The sample lists fewer than 650,000 clones, 70% to 80% seen once, with approximately 12% in the top ten. This CDR3 has 16 amino acids. Deletions cut 4 bases from V and 4 bases from J, with 19 bases between. Germline V gene sequence: CDR1 SGHAT, CDR2 FQNNGV. The chain couples TRBV11-2 to TRBJ1-1; no definite D call. Sequencing used PBMCs. The sequence came from a woman between 40 and 50 years old in good health. Some clones in this sample may be carry-over from other donors' samples. The CDR3 nucleotides read TGTGCCAGCAGCTCAGAGGCGGGGTTCCGGAGCACTGAAGCTTTCTTT. It encodes CASSSEAGFRSTEAFF.